Listed below are T cell receptor beta chains from one sample, sequenced in a study of molecular identifiers for immune sequencing clone quantification. TCRdb redid the calling of the PCR reads with MiXCR, one entry per CDR3 protein. Among under 600,000 distinct CDR3 sequences listed, 25% were seen once. The sample consisted of naive CD8+ T cells from blood, with Jurkat cell RNA spiked in. The origin of the receptors is a human donor in good health. Some libraries in this study had Jurkat cell RNA spiked in. The CDR3 runs from the conserved cysteine through the conserved F or W. Each record gives: J gene, clone size, V gene, D gene, CDR3 DNA, CDR3 protein. The D gene is left open where the match is weak. The listing skips clone size in some rows; elsewhere it reads once, few, many or a size class.

>TRBJ2-1|few|TRBV29-1|TRBD2
TGCAGCGTTGAGGTAGTTAGCGGGAGGGCCACCTTCCTTGATGAGCAGTTCTTC
CSVEVVSGRATFLDEQFF
>TRBJ1-1|NA|TRBV10-3|NA
TGTGCCACCAGTGAAGGCACAGGGAGAGTTGAGCTGGTGGGGGCTTTCTTT
CATSEGTGRVELVGAFF
>TRBJ2-3|NA|TRBV6-5|NA
TGTGCCAGCAGCTCGAGCGGATCCGGGACAGATACGCAGTATTTT
CASSSSGSGTDTQYF
>TRBJ2-7|many|TRBV20-1|NA
TGCGGGATGGAACCTCTAGCGCTCTCCTACGAGCAGTACTTC
CGMEPLALSYEQYF
>TRBJ1-1|few|TRBV20-1|TRBD1
TGCAGTGCTAGAGACCTTCCCACAGGGGGCACTGAAGCTTTCTTT
CSARDLPTGGTEAFF
>TRBJ2-1|NA|TRBV7-8|NA
TGTGCCAGCAGCTTCTGGGAATCGGACGGAGGATCTTCGCACAATGAGCAGTTCTTC
CASSFWESDGGSSHNEQFF
>TRBJ2-1|NA|TRBV28|NA
TGTGCCAGCAGTTTAATAGTCCGGGACGGCTACAATGAGCAGTTCTTC
CASSLIVRDGYNEQFF
>TRBJ1-4|NA|TRBV9|NA
TGTGCCAGCAGCGTACTGGACATCGACGAAAAACTGTTTTTT
CASSVLDIDEKLFF
>TRBJ2-7|NA|TRBV5-1|NA
TGCGCCAGCAGCTTCGCGACAGGCGGGGCGGCGGGCTCCTACGAGCAGTACTTC
CASSFATGGAAGSYEQYF
>TRBJ1-3|NA|TRBV9|NA
TGTGCCAGCAGCGAGGGCAGCTTCAACACCATATATTTT
CASSEGSFNTIYF
>TRBJ2-1|few|TRBV4-1|NA
TGCGCCAGCAGCCAAGATACAGATTACAATGAGCAGTTCTTC
CASSQDTDYNEQFF
>TRBJ2-2|few|TRBV2|NA
TGTGCCAGCAGTGATCCGGACGTCGTCACCGGGGAGCTGTTTTTT
CASSDPDVVTGELFF
>TRBJ2-1|few|TRBV14|NA
TGTGCCAGCAGCCAAGCGGGGCAGACTCTTTACAATGAGCAGTTCTTC
CASSQAGQTLYNEQFF
>TRBJ2-4|NA|TRBV19|NA
TGTGCCAGTTGGGGGTCCAAAACCATTCAGTACTTC
CASWGSKTIQYF
>TRBJ1-1|many|TRBV30|NA
TGTGCCTGGAGTGTCGGTTACACTGAAGCTTTCTTT
CAWSVGYTEAFF
>TRBJ1-1|few|TRBV20-1|TRBD1
TGCAGTGCTAGAGACAGGGGGTGGAACACTGAAGCTTTCTTT
CSARDRGWNTEAFF
>TRBJ2-3|few|TRBV6-5|TRBD1
TGTGCCAGCAGCCGCCGGGACAGGGGAAGAGATACGCAGTATTTT
CASSRRDRGRDTQYF
>TRBJ2-3|NA|TRBV4-1|TRBD1
TGCGCCAGCAGCCCACCGGGTTTCCCAACAGGGGGCGATACGCAGTATTTT
CASSPPGFPTGGDTQYF
>TRBJ2-3|few|TRBV10-3|TRBD2
TGTGCCATCAGTGAACCTAGCGGGAGGGGCACAGATACGCAGTATTTT
CAISEPSGRGTDTQYF
>TRBJ2-5|NA|TRBV25-1|NA
TGTGCCAGCAGTGAATATGAGGGTTCGGAGACCCAGTACTTC
CASSEYEGSETQYF
>TRBJ1-5|NA|TRBV28|NA
TGTGCCAGCAGTCTAGGGGAGGGACAGCCCCAGCATTTT
CASSLGEGQPQHF
>TRBJ2-2|NA|TRBV21-1|NA
TGTGCCAGCAGCAAAGGGCCCCCCGTCGAGCTGTTTTTT
CASSKGPPVELFF
>TRBJ2-5|once|TRBV11-2|TRBD2
TGTGCCCGCAGCACCGGGCTGGCGGGGGTACAAGAGACCCAGTACTTC
CARSTGLAGVQETQYF
>TRBJ2-1|many|TRBV30|TRBD1
TGTGCCTGGAGCATCACGCTACAGGGGAGTCTTTTCTTC
CAWSITLQGSLFF
>TRBJ2-3|many|TRBV29-1|TRBD2
TGCAGCGCCCGACTAGCGGGGAGCACAGATACGCAGTATTTT
CSARLAGSTDTQYF
>TRBJ1-5|NA|TRBV10-2|NA
TGCGCCAGCAGTGAATATAGCAATCAGCCCCAGCGTTTT
CASSEYSNQPQRF
>TRBJ1-5|few|TRBV9|NA
TGTGCCAGCAGCGTAGGCCCAGGGGATCAGCCCCAGCATTTT
CASSVGPGDQPQHF
>TRBJ2-3|many|TRBV7-9|NA
TGTGCCAGCAGCTCGCAAACGGGGGCGGGAACAGATACGCAGTATTTT
CASSSQTGAGTDTQYF
>TRBJ1-5|many|TRBV12-3/TRBV12-4|NA
TGTGCCAGCAGTTTAGGGGGGAGTAGCAATCAGCCCCAGCATTTT
CASSLGGSSNQPQHF
>TRBJ2-6|many|TRBV30|NA
TGTGCCTGGAGTGTAAGCGTCTCTGGGGCCAACGTCCTGACTTTC
CAWSVSVSGANVLTF
>TRBJ1-1|few|TRBV23-1|NA
TGCGCCAGCAGTCAATTACCGGGACAAAAACCGAACACTGAAGCTTTCTTT
CASSQLPGQKPNTEAFF
>TRBJ1-1|few|TRBV20-1|TRBD1
TGCAGTGCTAGTGTACAAGGGGGCTACAGCACTGAAGCTTTCTTT
CSASVQGGYSTEAFF
>TRBJ1-3|many|TRBV30|NA
TGTGCCTGGACACAAGGGGAAAGCACCATATATTTT
CAWTQGESTIYF
>TRBJ2-7|few|TRBV6-2/TRBV6-3|TRBD1
TGTGCCAGCAGACCACCGGGACAGGGGCAATACGAGCAGTACTTC
CASRPPGQGQYEQYF
>TRBJ2-3|many|TRBV2|NA
TGTGCCAGCATGGGCTGGAGCACAGATACGCAGTATTTT
CASMGWSTDTQYF
>TRBJ1-1|many|TRBV12-3/TRBV12-4|NA
TGTGCCAGCAGTTTCGTGCGGGACACTGAAGCTTTCTTT
CASSFVRDTEAFF
>TRBJ1-5|NA|TRBV5-6|NA
TGTGCCAGCAGCCAAGGGGGGGGGGCTAGCAATCAGCCCCAGCATTTT
CASSQGGGASNQPQHF
>TRBJ1-1|few|TRBV4-1|TRBD1
TGCGCCAGCTGGGGCAGGGGGCTTAGTGAAGCTTTCTTT
CASWGRGLSEAFF
>TRBJ2-5|many|TRBV7-9|NA
TGTGCCAGCAGCCGAGGTGTTGTAGCTCAAGAGACCCAGTACTTC
CASSRGVVAQETQYF
>TRBJ2-3|NA|TRBV3-1|TRBD2
TGTGCCAGCAGCCCGGGACTAGCGGAGGTTACGCAGTATTTT
CASSPGLAEVTQYF
>TRBJ2-3|many|TRBV29-1|NA
TGCAGCGTCTTACAGGGGACTAGCACAGATACGCAGTATTTT
CSVLQGTSTDTQYF
>TRBJ2-5|NA|TRBV2|NA
TGTGCCAGCAGTGGAGACCCTGAAGAGACCCAGTACTTC
CASSGDPEETQYF
>TRBJ2-3|few|TRBV7-9|NA
TGTGCCAGCAGCCCCGGGGTAGCCCGCACAGATACGCAGTATTTT
CASSPGVARTDTQYF
>TRBJ2-5|many|TRBV23-1|NA
TGCGCCAGCAGGGCCGCAGGCCGCCAAGAGACCCAGTACTTC
CASRAAGRQETQYF
>TRBJ2-7|NA|TRBV12-3/TRBV12-4|TRBD2
TGTGCCAGCAGTTTAGGGGGCGGGGGGTTTGACGAGCAGTACTTC
CASSLGGGGFDEQYF
>TRBJ1-5|NA|TRBV7-9|NA
TGTGCCAGCAGCTTAGGGTCGAAAGGTCAGCCCCAGCATTTT
CASSLGSKGQPQHF
>TRBJ1-2|few|TRBV27|NA
TGTGCCAGCCGGGGGGGTGATTGGGGCTACACCTTC
CASRGGDWGYTF
>TRBJ1-2|NA|TRBV5-1|NA
TGCGCCAGCAGCTTGGCCATGGGCGCGCGTGGCTACACCTTC
CASSLAMGARGYTF
>TRBJ2-7|NA|TRBV6-6|TRBD2
TGTGCCAGCAGACCCCTAGCGGGGGGGCCCTACGAGCAGTACTTC
CASRPLAGGPYEQYF
>TRBJ2-6|few|TRBV10-3|NA
TGTGCCATCAGTGAGGATCACCGGGGGATCGGGTCAGGCGTCCTGACTTTC
CAISEDHRGIGSGVLTF
>TRBJ1-4|NA|TRBV19|NA
TGTGCCAGTACTGAGGGGTCTGCAACTAATGAAAAACTGTTTTTT
CASTEGSATNEKLFF
>TRBJ2-3|NA|TRBV4-1|TRBD2
TGCGCCAGCAGCCTAAAAGCGGGGACCACAGATACGCAGTATTTT
CASSLKAGTTDTQYF
>TRBJ1-1|few|TRBV30|NA
TGTGCCGGGACCGATGTACAGAACACTGAAGCTTTCTTT
CAGTDVQNTEAFF
>TRBJ1-1|few|TRBV5-5|NA
TGTGCCAGCAGCCTAGTCGGCGAGGAAGCTTTCTTT
CASSLVGEEAFF
>TRBJ2-3|NA|TRBV13|TRBD2
TGTGCCAGCAGCGAAAGGGACTATGCGGGAGCGACAGATACGCAGTATTTT
CASSERDYAGATDTQYF
>TRBJ2-3|NA|TRBV7-6|NA
TGTGCCAGCAGCGAATCGCGGACAGCCACAGATACGCAGTATTTT
CASSESRTATDTQYF
>TRBJ2-5|few|TRBV6-2/TRBV6-3|NA
TGTGCCAGCAGTTACATCGCGGGGGAGACCCAGTACTTC
CASSYIAGETQYF
>TRBJ2-1|NA|TRBV2|TRBD2
TGTGCCAGTTTTCTAGCGGGAGTAATGAATGAGCAGTTCTTC
CASFLAGVMNEQFF
>TRBJ2-7|many|TRBV5-1|NA
TGCGCCAGCAGCTTGGGGGGGGTGTACGAGCAGTACTTC
CASSLGGVYEQYF
>TRBJ2-1|many|TRBV7-2|NA
TGTGCCAGCAGCTTATTGGGGGGCAGCTCCTACAATGAGCAGTTCTTC
CASSLLGGSSYNEQFF